This TCR beta chain appears in the sequencing data of a study of blood T cell repertoires in COVID-19. Background on the study: Some COVID-19 samples were acute and others convalescent; all came from the United States, Italy and Spain. PBMCs, B-cell-depleted T cells, or T cells were the source of the cDNA or gDNA that made up the material.

Trimming took off 8 bases at V and 2 bases at J, with 10 bases between the two ends. CDR1 and CDR2 from the germline V gene are LNHDA and SQIVND (reference sequence). The CDR3 covers 12 residues. Original processing notes: Reference gene primer amplification gave estimated nucleated cell counts. The method was immunoSEQ multiplex PCR; TCRdb's version includes in-frame clones alone and lacks a portion of them. V, J and clone size are those of that table, while D and trimming were read from the DNA. The sample includes some 30,000 clones, around 91% of them seen just once. Source material: peripheral blood. The V call is TRBV19, the J call TRBJ2-7; a possible D gene is TRBD2 (5 bases). The receptor was derived from a man aged 60 to 69 with active COVID-19. As DNA, the CDR3 is TGTGCCAGTGGAGAGGGTACCTACGAGCAGTACTTC. Translation gives CASGEGTYEQYF.